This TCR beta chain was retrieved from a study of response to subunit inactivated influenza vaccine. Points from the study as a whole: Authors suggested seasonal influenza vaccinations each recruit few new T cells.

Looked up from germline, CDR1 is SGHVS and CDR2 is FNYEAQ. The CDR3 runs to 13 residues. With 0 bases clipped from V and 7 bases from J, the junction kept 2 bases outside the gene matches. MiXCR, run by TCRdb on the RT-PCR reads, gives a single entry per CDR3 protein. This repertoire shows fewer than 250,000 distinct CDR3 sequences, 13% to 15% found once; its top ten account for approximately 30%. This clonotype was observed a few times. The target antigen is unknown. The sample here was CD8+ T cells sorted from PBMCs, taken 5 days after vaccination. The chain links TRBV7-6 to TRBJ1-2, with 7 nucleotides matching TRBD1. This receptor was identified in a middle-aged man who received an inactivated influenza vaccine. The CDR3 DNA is TGTGCCAGCAGCTTAGCAGGGGGCGGTGGCTACACCTTC. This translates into CASSLAGGGGYTF.